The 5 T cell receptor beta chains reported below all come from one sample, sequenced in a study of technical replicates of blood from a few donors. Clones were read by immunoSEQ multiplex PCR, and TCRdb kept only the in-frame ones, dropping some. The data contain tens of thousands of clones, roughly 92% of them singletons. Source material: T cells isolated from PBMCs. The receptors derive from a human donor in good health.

CDR3 in DNA: TGTGCCAGCAGTTCACCTGGACAGGGGAGTCAGCCCCAGCATTTT. Its protein is CASSSPGQGSQPQHF. This chain uses TRBV2 with TRBJ1-5; 9 positions match TRBD1. Per germline, CDR1 SNHLY and CDR2 FYNNEI. V gave up 5 bases and J gave up 6 bases; unmatched junction bases: 8. The CDR3 runs to 15 residues.

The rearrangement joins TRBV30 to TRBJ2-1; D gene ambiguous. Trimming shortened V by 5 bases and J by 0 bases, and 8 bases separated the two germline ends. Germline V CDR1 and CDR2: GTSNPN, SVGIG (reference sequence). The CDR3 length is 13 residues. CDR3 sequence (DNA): TGTGCCTGGGGAGTGAGCTCCTACAATGAGCAGTTCTTC. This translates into CAWGVSSYNEQFF.

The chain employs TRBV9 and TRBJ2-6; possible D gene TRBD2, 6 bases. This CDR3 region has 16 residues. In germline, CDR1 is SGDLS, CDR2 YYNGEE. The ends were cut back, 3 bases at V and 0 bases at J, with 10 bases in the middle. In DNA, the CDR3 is TGTGCCAGCAGCGCCGGGGGAAGCTCTGGGGCCAACGTCCTGACTTTC. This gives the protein CASSAGGSSGANVLTF.

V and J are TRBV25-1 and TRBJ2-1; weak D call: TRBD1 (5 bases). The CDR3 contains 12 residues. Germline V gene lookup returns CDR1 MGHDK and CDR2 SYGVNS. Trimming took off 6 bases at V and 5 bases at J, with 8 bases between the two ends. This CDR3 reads CASSIQDNEQFF. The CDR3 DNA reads TGTGCCAGCAGCATACAGGACAATGAGCAGTTCTTC.

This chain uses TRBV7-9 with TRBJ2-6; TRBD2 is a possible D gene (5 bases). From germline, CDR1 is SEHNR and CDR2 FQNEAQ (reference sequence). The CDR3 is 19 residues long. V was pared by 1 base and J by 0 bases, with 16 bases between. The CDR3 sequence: CASSLEGSGLSSGANVLTF. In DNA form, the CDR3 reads TGTGCCAGCAGCTTAGAAGGGAGCGGCTTGAGCTCTGGGGCCAACGTCCTGACTTTC.